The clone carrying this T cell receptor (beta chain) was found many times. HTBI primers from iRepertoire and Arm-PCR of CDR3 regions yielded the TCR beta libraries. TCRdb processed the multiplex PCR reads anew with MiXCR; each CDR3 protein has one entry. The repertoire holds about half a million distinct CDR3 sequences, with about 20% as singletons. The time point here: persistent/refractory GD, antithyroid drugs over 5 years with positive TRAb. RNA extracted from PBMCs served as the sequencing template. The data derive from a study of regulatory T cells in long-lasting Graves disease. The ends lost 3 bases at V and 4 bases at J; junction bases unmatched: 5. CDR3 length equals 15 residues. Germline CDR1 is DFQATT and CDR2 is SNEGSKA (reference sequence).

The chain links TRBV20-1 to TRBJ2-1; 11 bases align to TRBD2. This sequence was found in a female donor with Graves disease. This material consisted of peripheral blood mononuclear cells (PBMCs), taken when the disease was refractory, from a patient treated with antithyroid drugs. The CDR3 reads CSASVSGGEYNEQFF. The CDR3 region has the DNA TGCAGTGCTAGTGTTAGCGGGGGGGAATACAATGAGCAGTTCTTC.